This T cell receptor beta chain was captured by sequencing in a study of Tregs in tolerant kidney transplant recipients. Study results and limitations: The most relevant donor-specific Treg TCRbeta repertoire apparently came from expansion with activated donor B cells.

This table comes from immunoSEQ multiplex PCR, and its TCRdb copy is limited to in-frame clones, with some not included. This sample has about 240,000 clones; approximately 83% occur once, and the top ten carry roughly 0.67%. CD4+CD25+CD127- Tregs, CD4+CD25- non-Tregs, CD4 and CD8 cells were sorted. With respect to this clone: Its antigen is as yet unknown. Other DNA sequences within the sample encode an identical CDR3.

From germline, CDR1 is SGHRS and CDR2 YFSETQ. The CDR3 is 16 residues long. The V end lost 0 bases, the J end lost 2 bases, and 11 bases lay between the germline ends. The chain uses TRBV5-1 and TRBJ2-2; TRBD2 might be the D (5 bases). Material: CD4+ T cells from blood. This receptor was identified in a human donor in good health. CDR3 nucleotide sequence: TGCGCCAGCAGCTTGGGGCTAGCCGGAAACACCGGGGAGCTGTTTTTT. Encoded protein: CASSLGLAGNTGELFF.